The 16 T cell receptor beta chains listed next were all sequenced from one sample in a study of blood T cell repertoires in COVID-19. Sequenced by immunoSEQ multiplex PCR; TCRdb stores in-frame clones only, minus some. Among 180,000 or so clones listed, approximately 85% were seen once. Material for sequencing was peripheral blood. These receptors originate from a woman aged 55-70 years with acute or convalescent COVID-19.

This sequence joins TRBV6-5 and TRBJ1-2; D unresolved. This CDR3 spans 15 amino acids. V dropped 0 bases and J dropped 3 bases, with 11 bases sitting between them. Germline lookup yields CDR1 MNHEY and CDR2 SVGAGI. The DNA for the CDR3 is TGTGCCAGCAGTTACTCCACAGCCCCATACTATGGCTACACCTTC. This sequence encodes CASSYSTAPYYGYTF.

This clone was found once. J is TRBJ1-5 and V is TRBV7-9; D not certain. Trimming took off 3 bases at V and 0 bases at J, with 3 bases between the two ends. The CDR3 totals 13 residues. Germline assignment: CDR1 SEHNR and CDR2 FQNEAQ (reference sequence). CDR3 sequence: CASSFSSNQPQHF. CDR3 sequence (DNA): TGTGCCAGCAGCTTCTCTAGCAATCAGCCCCAGCATTTT.

This chain links TRBV18 with TRBJ2-5; the match to TRBD1 covers 10 bases. With 3 bases clipped from V and 1 base from J, the junction kept 2 bases outside the gene matches. This CDR3 comprises 15 residues. CDR1 is KGHSH, CDR2 LQKENI, per germline. CDR3 protein: CASSPGQGSQETQYF. The CDR3, as DNA: TGTGCCAGCTCACCGGGACAGGGGAGCCAAGAGACCCAGTACTTC.

This CDR3 is CASSRGQGSTDTQYF. CDR3 sequence (DNA): TGTGCCAGCTCTCGTGGACAGGGAAGCACAGATACGCAGTATTTT. V usage is TRBV18 and J usage is TRBJ2-3; TRBD1 matches 8 bases. With 6 bases clipped from V and 0 bases from J, the junction kept 5 bases outside the gene matches. CDR3 length equals 15 residues. Germline V gene lookup returns CDR1 KGHSH and CDR2 LQKENI.

CDR3: CASSPGSTDTQYF. The CDR3 DNA is TGTGCCAGCAGTCCGGGGAGCACAGATACGCAGTATTTT. The gene calls are TRBV28 and TRBJ2-3, with a weak D call TRBD2 (5 bases). V was trimmed by 5 bases and J by 0 bases, leaving 6 bases between them. This CDR3 is built from 13 residues. Looked up from germline, CDR1 is MDHEN and CDR2 is SYDVKM.

The chain recombines TRBV5-1 with TRBJ2-3, with TRBD1 matching 8 bases. The germline V gene encodes CDR1 SGHRS and CDR2 YFSETQ. The CDR3 is 15 residues long. The trim removed 2 bases at V and 4 bases at J, leaving 6 bases unmatched. The CDR3 sequence: CASSFTDRVPDTQYF. DNA of the CDR3: TGCGCCAGCAGCTTTACGGACAGGGTCCCAGATACGCAGTATTTT. The full variable domain, in which reference TRBV5-1 and TRBJ2-3 provide the parts outside the CDR3, is KAGVTQTPRYLIKTRGQQVTLSCSPISGHRSVSWYQQTPGQGLQFLFEYFSETQRNKGNFPGRFSGRQFSNSRSEMNVSTLELGDSALYLCASSFTDRVPDTQYFGPGTRLTVL.

V usage is TRBV18 and J usage is TRBJ1-4, with 7 bases matching TRBD1. Trimming cost V 6 bases and J 8 bases; bases outside gene matches: 15. This CDR3 is 16 amino acids long. Germline V gene lookup returns CDR1 KGHSH and CDR2 LQKENI. CDR3 bases: TGTGCCAGCTCTCCGGGGCTGACAGGGACGGAAGAAAAACTGTTTTTT. This sequence encodes CASSPGLTGTEEKLFF.

The rearrangement uses TRBV7-3 and TRBJ1-2; D remains unclear. This CDR3 has 14 amino acids. With 5 bases removed from V and 8 bases from J, the gap between germline ends came to 18 bases. From germline, CDR1 is SGHTA and CDR2 FQGTGA. CDR3 amino acids: CASSRGRESYGYTF. For the CDR3, the DNA is TGTGCCAGCAGCCGAGGACGGGAGTCATACGGCTACACCTTC.

The V call is TRBV6-5, the J call TRBJ2-2; 11 bases agree with TRBD1. This CDR3 comprises 15 residues. With 2 bases clipped from V and 7 bases from J, the junction kept 3 bases outside the gene matches. Germline V gene data show CDR1 as MNHEY and CDR2 as SVGAGI. This CDR3 is CASSYGQGAHGELFF. In DNA form, the CDR3 reads TGTGCCAGCAGTTACGGACAGGGGGCTCACGGGGAGCTGTTTTTT.

The V call is TRBV5-4, the J call TRBJ1-1; 8 nucleotides agree with TRBD1. CDR3 length: 16 residues. With 5 bases clipped from V and 1 base from J, the junction kept 10 bases outside the gene matches. Germline CDR1 reads SGHNT; CDR2 reads YYREEE (reference sequence). CDR3 region: CASSLGTGAWNTEAFF. DNA for the CDR3: TGTGCCAGCAGTCTCGGGACAGGAGCTTGGAACACTGAAGCTTTCTTT. The whole variable domain, remainder taken from reference TRBV5-4 and TRBJ1-1, is ETGVTQSPTHLIKTRGQQVTLRCSSQSGHNTVSWYQQALGQGPQFIFQYYREEENGRGNFPPRFSGLQFPNYSSELNVNALELDDSALYLCASSLGTGAWNTEAFFGQGTRLTVV.

In this sample, this clone turned up a few times. This chain connects TRBV12-3 or TRBV12-4 to TRBJ1-1; D possibly corresponds to TRBD1 (5 bases). This CDR3 contains 12 residues. V was shortened by 4 bases and J by 11 bases, with 14 bases between the two germline ends. The CDR3 protein is CASSSIRAGAFF. The CDR3 DNA reads as TGTGCCAGCAGTTCAATCAGGGCTGGGGCTTTCTTT.

The chain uses TRBV12-3 or TRBV12-4 and TRBJ1-6, with a possible D match to TRBD1 (6 bases). The V gene lost 8 bases and the J gene lost 7 bases, with 12 bases spanning the gap. The length of the CDR3 is 13 residues. The CDR3 nucleotides are TGTGCCAGCGCCGACAGGTCCAATTCACCCCTCCACTTT. It specifies CASADRSNSPLHF.

V and J are TRBV5-1 and TRBJ1-3, with 10 bases lining up with TRBD1. Germline assignment: CDR1 SGHRS and CDR2 YFSETQ. CDR3 length: 15 amino acids. With 0 bases clipped from V and 8 bases from J, the junction kept 5 bases outside the gene matches. CDR3 sequence: CASSLATGGKDTIYF. The CDR3 nucleotides read TGCGCCAGCAGCTTGGCGACAGGGGGCAAGGACACCATATATTTT.

The chain is built from TRBV9 and TRBJ1-1, with a weak D call TRBD1 (5 bases). Trimming stripped 2 bases from V and 2 bases from J, with 10 bases between. This CDR3 has 14 amino acids. Looked up from germline, CDR1 is SGDLS and CDR2 is YYNGEE. Here the CDR3 reads CASSVGGTNTEAFF. In nucleotides, the CDR3 is TGTGCCAGCAGCGTGGGGGGGACTAACACTGAAGCTTTCTTT.

The chain carries TRBV7-6 and TRBJ2-3; D possibly corresponds to TRBD1 (5 bases). CDR1 is SGHVS, CDR2 FNYEAQ, per germline. V was trimmed by 2 bases and J by 2 bases, leaving 17 bases between them. The CDR3 contains 17 residues. The chain's CDR3 is CASSLRGTTTYTDTQYF. CDR3 bases: TGTGCCAGCAGCTTAAGGGGCACCACGACATACACAGATACGCAGTATTTT.

This clone was counted once. The CDR3 DNA sequence: TGTGCCTGGAGTGAGGGGCCGAACACTGAAGCTTTCTTT. Translated, it gives CAWSEGPNTEAFF. The gene calls are TRBV30 and TRBJ1-1, with D perhaps matching TRBD1 (5 bases). The germline gives CDR1 GTSNPN, CDR2 SVGIG (reference sequence). The CDR3 spans 13 residues. V lost 1 base and J 1 base, leaving 7 bases between the germline ends.